These 15 T cell receptor beta chains were sequenced from one sample in a study of response to subunit inactivated influenza vaccine. A single record per CDR3 protein comes from TCRdb applying MiXCR to the RT-PCR reads. Of roughly 630,000 distinct CDR3 sequences in the sample, 12% to 15% were seen once. This specimen consisted of PBMCs from blood, obtained 14 days before vaccination. These receptors were taken from a man between 45 and 60 years old who received an inactivated influenza vaccine.

This clonotype was recorded a few times. CDR3 DNA sequence: TGTGCCAGTCAACCCATAACTAGCGGGGGTTTTTCCGGGGAGCTGTTTTTT. It encodes CASQPITSGGFSGELFF. The V and J genes are TRBV7-2 and TRBJ2-2, with TRBD2 matching 11 bases. Looked up from germline, CDR1 is SGHTA and CDR2 is FQGNSA. This CDR3 contains 17 residues. Trimming cost V 9 bases and J 6 bases; bases outside gene matches: 15.

This clonotype has a handful of counts. The rearrangement links TRBV18 to TRBJ2-4; D ambiguous. Trimming cost V 0 bases and J 6 bases, with 6 bases left between them. This CDR3 is built from 13 residues. Germline-derived CDR1 and CDR2 are KGHSH and LQKENI. As DNA, the CDR3 is TGTGCCAGCTCACCACCAACTGTAAACATTCAGTACTTC. It encodes CASSPPTVNIQYF.

This clonotype was observed a handful of times. The chain combines TRBV29-1 with TRBJ2-2, with 7 positions matching TRBD2. Germline assignment: CDR1 SQVTM and CDR2 ANQGSEA. V shed 6 bases and J 6 bases; nucleotides not matched to a gene: 13. This CDR3 region has 15 residues. CDR3 protein: CSVLAESGKAGELFF. In DNA form, the CDR3 reads TGCAGCGTCCTCGCGGAAAGCGGGAAAGCCGGGGAGCTGTTTTTT.

This clonotype was observed at least ten times. The chain couples TRBV7-2 to TRBJ2-7; 7 bases are shared with TRBD1. The CDR3 contains 14 residues. After removal of 3 bases from V and 1 base from J, the junction contained 3 bases not matched to a gene. Germline CDR1 SGHTA, CDR2 FQGNSA. CDR3 sequence: CASSFRQGSYEQYF. Written as DNA, the CDR3 is TGTGCCAGCAGCTTTCGACAGGGATCCTACGAGCAGTACTTC.

The V and J genes are TRBV28 and TRBJ1-1; D remains unclear. Germline-derived CDR1 and CDR2 are MDHEN and SYDVKM. The V end was cut by 7 bases, the J end by 7 bases, with 13 bases between. CDR3 length: 12 residues. CDR3 nucleotide sequence: TGTGCCAGCAACCTCGAGTTAGGTGAAGCTTTCTTT. Amino acid sequence: CASNLELGEAFF.

The J gene is TRBJ2-3, the V gene TRBV4-3, with 9 bases that match TRBD1. This CDR3 is 15 amino acids long. The V gene end was trimmed by 0 bases and the J gene end by 4 bases; junction bases not matched to a gene: 2. From germline, CDR1 is LGHNA and CDR2 YSLEER. Here the CDR3 reads CASSQDWTGADTQYF. CDR3 nucleotides: TGCGCCAGCAGCCAAGATTGGACAGGGGCAGATACGCAGTATTTT.

The table lists this clonotype with a few counts. V gene TRBV10-3 combines with J gene TRBJ2-3; D possibly uses TRBD1 or TRBD2 (6 bases each). V was clipped by 8 bases and J by 0 bases, with 9 bases between them. CDR1 and CDR2 from the germline V gene are ENHRY and SYGVKD. The CDR3 consists of 13 residues. CDR3 nucleotides: TGTGCCATCCAGGGGACTAGCACAGATACGCAGTATTTT. Encoded protein: CAIQGTSTDTQYF.

This clonotype occurred a few times. V is TRBV3-1 and J is TRBJ2-1, with D maybe TRBD1 (6 bases). V was trimmed by 1 base and J by 4 bases, leaving 17 bases between them. The CDR3 extends over 17 amino acids. CDR1 LGHDT and CDR2 YNNKEL come from the germline V gene (reference sequence). CDR3 sequence: CASSQVENRDKYNEQFF. The CDR3, as DNA: TGTGCCAGCAGCCAAGTGGAAAACCGGGACAAATACAATGAGCAGTTCTTC.

A few counts support this clonotype. The rearrangement links TRBV10-2 to TRBJ2-7, with D perhaps TRBD1 (6 bases). The V end lost 3 bases, the J end lost 5 bases, and 17 bases lay between the germline ends. There are 15 residues in the CDR3. Germline V lookup: CDR1 WSHSY, CDR2 SAAADI. CDR3 DNA sequence: TGCGCCAGCAGTGATGTTCTGGGGGCGTTTGACGAGCAGTACTTC. Residues: CASSDVLGAFDEQYF.

This sequence joins TRBV20-1 and TRBJ2-3; 13 positions agree with TRBD2. The V gene's germline CDR1 is DFQATT and CDR2 SNEGSKA (reference sequence). CDR3 size: 15 residues. Trimming removed 0 bases from V and 8 bases from J; junction bases left unmatched: 5. In nucleotides, the CDR3 is TGCAGTGCTAGAGATGCCGGGACTAGCGGGATTACGCAGTATTTT. Translated, it gives CSARDAGTSGITQYF.

This clonotype was seen at least ten times. This chain links TRBV11-2 with TRBJ2-1; D is uncertain. The CDR3 totals 15 residues. V dropped 5 bases and J dropped 2 bases, with 13 bases sitting between them. The germline V gene has CDR1 SGHAT and CDR2 FQNNGV. CDR3 in DNA: TGTGCCAGCAGCCCGGGCGGACGAACCTACAATGAGCAGTTCTTC. Encoded protein: CASSPGGRTYNEQFF.

Only a few counts were recorded for this clonotype. The V call is TRBV5-1, the J call TRBJ2-5; possible D gene TRBD1, 6 bases. The germline V gene encodes CDR1 SGHRS and CDR2 YFSETQ. Trimming took off 1 base at V and 4 bases at J, with 17 bases between the two ends. The CDR3 totals 16 residues. The CDR3 sequence: CASSLQPQGAVETQYF. The CDR3 DNA reads TGCGCCAGCAGCTTGCAGCCACAGGGAGCAGTAGAGACCCAGTACTTC.

This chain uses TRBV20-1 with TRBJ2-7; no reliable D call. The CDR3 extends over 12 amino acids. The germline CDR1 and CDR2 sequences are DFQATT and SNEGSKA (reference sequence). The V gene lost 3 bases and the J gene lost 5 bases, with 11 bases spanning the gap. The CDR3 reads CSASPVRHEQYF. DNA for the CDR3: TGCAGTGCTAGTCCTGTCCGCCACGAGCAGTACTTC.

CDR3 coding DNA: TGCGCCAGCAGCCGTGTCAGGGTTGGCACAGATACGCAGTATTTT. It is translated as CASSRVRVGTDTQYF. The gene calls are TRBV4-1 and TRBJ2-3, with D possibly matching TRBD1 (5 bases). Trimming left V 4 bases short and J 1 base short, with 12 bases between. Germline loops: CDR1 MGHRA, CDR2 YSYEKL. The CDR3 consists of 15 residues.

This clonotype was seen only a few times. The chain uses TRBV7-9 and TRBJ2-1, with 7 bases that match TRBD2. The CDR3 contains 15 residues. Germline loops: CDR1 SEHNR, CDR2 FQNEAQ (reference sequence). After removal of 5 bases from V and 4 bases from J, the junction contained 8 bases not matched to a gene. The CDR3 sequence is CASSPPRGDYNEQFF. The CDR3 DNA is TGTGCCAGCAGCCCACCCCGGGGGGATTACAATGAGCAGTTCTTC.